The clone carrying this T cell receptor beta chain was seen more than once but under ten times. Its antigen remains unidentified. Germline-derived CDR1 and CDR2 are LGHNA and YSLEER. Trimming took 1 base from V and 4 from J, leaving 11 bases between them. The CDR3 contains 15 residues. Amplification used 60 Vbeta primers and 13 Jbeta primers. The repertoire was sequenced with immunoSEQ multiplex PCR; TCRdb's copy has only in-frame clones and lacks some. The sample comprises roughly 180,000 clones, roughly 83% of which are singletons, and approximately 1.3% rests with the top ten. This sample is drawn from a study of cytomegalovirus exposure and HLA in healthy donors. Overall study findings and caveats: TCR beta chains numbering 150 to 200 were designated cytomegalovirus-associated.

The sequencing input was PBMCs. The receptor comes from a boy aged 2 to 10 in good health and CMV-seronegative. The chain couples TRBV4-3 to TRBJ2-1; TRBD1 might be the D (6 bases). The CDR3 DNA is TGCGCCAGCAGCCAAGGGCGTGGGACATACAATGAGCAGTTCTTC. This encodes CASSQGRGTYNEQFF.